Listed here are 29 T cell receptor beta chains from one sample, sequenced in a study of cytomegalovirus exposure and HLA in healthy donors. PCR was performed using 60 Vbeta and 13 Jbeta primers. Clones were sequenced by immunoSEQ multiplex PCR, and TCRdb holds only the in-frame ones, with some missing. The sample includes around 160,000 clones, 75% to 80% seen only once; the top ten take approximately 2.9%. What was sequenced was PBMCs. All receptors derive from a woman aged 40 to 50 in good health and CMV-seropositive.

The chain combines TRBV7-2 with TRBJ1-5, with a weak D call TRBD1 (6 bases). The V gene lost 5 bases and the J gene lost 7 bases, with 9 bases spanning the gap. This CDR3 has 12 residues. Per germline, CDR1 SGHTA and CDR2 FQGNSA. The CDR3 sequence: CASSRGGQPQHF. In DNA form, the CDR3 reads TGTGCCAGCAGCAGGGGGGGGCAGCCCCAGCATTTT.

This clone was observed a single time. One end of the junction varies from germline; a read error may be responsible. The chain employs TRBV6-5 and TRBJ1-1; the match to TRBD1 covers 8 bases. CDR3 length: 14 residues. Germline CDR1 and CDR2: MNHEY and SVGAGI. This CDR3 reads CASRRATGATESFF. CDR3 DNA sequence: TGTGCCAGCAGAAGGGCGACAGGGGCGACTGAATCTTTCTTT.

The chain combines TRBV11-3 with TRBJ1-1, with D maybe TRBD1 (5 bases). The CDR3 consists of 13 residues. With 1 base removed from V and 3 bases from J, the gap between germline ends came to 6 bases. The V gene's germline CDR1 is SGHNT and CDR2 YENEEA. The CDR3 is CASSLGQYTEAFF. The CDR3 nucleotides are TGTGCCAGCAGCTTAGGACAGTACACTGAAGCTTTCTTT.

The V gene is TRBV4-1, the J gene TRBJ2-7; 7 nucleotides match TRBD2. The CDR3 spans 17 residues. Per the germline V gene, CDR1 is MGHRA and CDR2 is YSYEKL. The ends lost 2 bases at V and 2 bases at J; junction bases unmatched: 12. The CDR3 DNA is TGCGCCAGCAGCCAACCTCGTCAAGCGGGAAACCCCTACGAGCAGTACTTC. Its protein is CASSQPRQAGNPYEQYF.

V is TRBV6-5 and J is TRBJ1-6; 9 bases line up with TRBD1. Germline V gene data show CDR1 as MNHEY and CDR2 as SVGAGI. V was pared by 0 bases and J by 10 bases, with 7 bases of the junction left unmatched. This CDR3 spans 16 amino acids. DNA of the CDR3: TGTGCCAGCAGTTACTCAGCAACAGGGGGCGTCTCACCCCTCCACTTT. Protein: CASSYSATGGVSPLHF.

The gene calls are TRBV9 and TRBJ1-1; D gene ambiguous. The CDR3 runs to 13 residues. Trimming took off 5 bases at V and 3 bases at J, with 11 bases between the two ends. The germline gives CDR1 SGDLS, CDR2 YYNGEE. CDR3 amino acids: CASSVEEDTEAFF. CDR3 DNA sequence: TGTGCCAGCAGTGTGGAGGAGGACACTGAAGCTTTCTTT.

CDR3 sequence reads: CASSRVALAGNYNEQFF. CDR3 bases: TGTGCCAGCAGCCGTGTGGCGCTAGCGGGAAATTACAATGAGCAGTTCTTC. The chain couples TRBV11-2 to TRBJ2-1; 9 bases map to TRBD2. Germline V gene data show CDR1 as SGHAT and CDR2 as FQNNGV. CDR3 length: 17 amino acids. V gave up 5 bases and J gave up 4 bases; unmatched junction bases: 12.

The CDR3 loop is CASSLDGQMNTEAFF. In DNA, the CDR3 is TGTGCCAGCAGCTTAGACGGACAGATGAACACTGAAGCTTTCTTT. The gene calls are TRBV7-2 and TRBJ1-1; D might be TRBD1 (6 bases). V lost 1 base and J lost 0, with 9 bases in between. This CDR3 has 15 amino acids. Per germline, CDR1 SGHTA and CDR2 FQGNSA.

This chain connects TRBV2 to TRBJ1-1; D is ambiguous. The CDR3 extends over 13 amino acids. CDR1 and CDR2 from the germline V gene are SNHLY and FYNNEI. Trimming pared 4 bases from V and 3 bases from J, leaving 9 bases between. The CDR3 protein is CASSVGEDTEAFF. The CDR3 region has the DNA TGTGCCAGCAGTGTAGGAGAGGACACTGAAGCTTTCTTT.

The J gene is TRBJ2-7, the V gene TRBV10-3; the match to TRBD1 covers 8 bases. There are 15 residues in the CDR3. J lost 0 bases, V lost 7 bases, and 8 bases had no gene match. Germline V gene data show CDR1 as ENHRY and CDR2 as SYGVKD. The DNA for the CDR3 is TGTGCCATCACTGGCGGACAGGGATCCTCCTACGAGCAGTACTTC. Its protein is CAITGGQGSSYEQYF.

This sequence joins TRBV2 and TRBJ2-7; 8 bases are shared with TRBD2. J gave up 5 bases and V 6 bases, and 12 bases lay outside the gene matches. From germline, CDR1 is SNHLY and CDR2 FYNNEI. The CDR3 totals 15 residues. This chain's CDR3 is CASRERSGSQNEQYF. The CDR3 DNA sequence: TGTGCCAGCAGAGAAAGGAGCGGGAGTCAGAACGAGCAGTACTTC.

The chain employs TRBV12-5 and TRBJ2-7; D is undetermined. Germline V lookup: CDR1 LGHNT, CDR2 FRNRAP. The CDR3 spans 14 residues. Trimming took off 1 base at V and 0 bases at J, with 7 bases between the two ends. The CDR3 is CASGLGPSSYEQYF. CDR3 in DNA: TGTGCTAGTGGTTTGGGGCCCAGCTCCTACGAGCAGTACTTC.

J is TRBJ2-1 and V is TRBV9, with D possibly TRBD2 on 5 matching bases. The CDR3 extends over 13 amino acids. Per germline, CDR1 SGDLS and CDR2 YYNGEE. V dropped 4 bases and J dropped 4 bases, with 9 bases sitting between them. CDR3 protein: CASSPPGYNEQFF. The CDR3 coding sequence is TGTGCCAGCAGCCCACCGGGGTACAATGAGCAGTTCTTC.

The V and J genes are TRBV7-6 and TRBJ2-5; 9 positions agree with TRBD2. CDR1 is SGHVS, CDR2 FNYEAQ, per germline. This CDR3 is 15 amino acids long. Trimming took 5 bases from V and 1 from J; bases not matched to a gene: 5. This CDR3 is CASSLQTSGQETQYF. The CDR3 DNA follows: TGTGCCAGCAGCCTCCAGACTAGCGGCCAAGAGACCCAGTACTTC.

The CDR3 reads CASSQDLGGGAGQYF. In DNA form, the CDR3 reads TGCGCCAGCAGCCAAGATCTGGGCGGGGGGGCCGGGCAGTATTTT. The chain combines TRBV4-3 with TRBJ2-3; 9 nucleotides agree with TRBD2. J gave up 11 bases and V 0 bases, and 9 bases lay outside the gene matches. Germline V gene lookup returns CDR1 LGHNA and CDR2 YSLEER. The CDR3 is made up of 15 amino acids.

The V gene is TRBV5-6, the J gene TRBJ1-2; TRBD1 is a possible D gene (6 bases). The CDR3 is made up of 13 amino acids. Between the trimmed V and J ends, which lost 3 bases and 8 bases, there was a span of 14 bases. CDR1 and CDR2 from the germline V gene are SGHDT and YYEEEE. CDR3 nucleotide sequence: TGTGCCAGCAGCTACACAGGGTTAAGAGGCTACACCTTC. Its protein product is CASSYTGLRGYTF. The full variable domain, in which reference TRBV5-6 and TRBJ1-2 provide the parts outside the CDR3, is DAGVTQSPTHLIKTRGQQVTLRCSPKSGHDTVSWYQQALGQGPQFIFQYYEEEERQRGNFPDRFSGHQFPNYSSELNVNALLLGDSALYLCASSYTGLRGYTFGSGTRLTVV.

The rearrangement links TRBV10-3 to TRBJ2-2; a possible D gene is TRBD1 (6 bases). The germline V gene has CDR1 ENHRY and CDR2 SYGVKD. V lost 5 bases to trimming and J lost 4 bases, with 14 bases between them. There are 15 residues in the CDR3. CDR3 coding DNA: TGTGCCATCAGTAAGGACAGCACTTTCACCGGGGAGCTGTTTTTT. Translation gives CAISKDSTFTGELFF.

The V call is TRBV19, the J call TRBJ1-4; D is possibly TRBD1 (5 bases). Between the trimmed V and J ends, which lost 5 bases and 8 bases, there was a span of 24 bases. The CDR3 spans 17 residues. The germline V gene encodes CDR1 LNHDA and CDR2 SQIVND (reference sequence). This CDR3 is CASSDQGRREGREKLFF. The CDR3 DNA reads TGTGCCAGTAGTGACCAGGGTAGAAGGGAGGGACGAGAAAAACTGTTTTTT.

The CDR3 DNA is TGCGCCAGCAGCTTGGGAGCTCTAACTAATGAAAAACTGTTTTTT. Its translation is CASSLGALTNEKLFF. The chain has TRBV5-1 and TRBJ1-4; D remains unclear. Germline CDR1 reads SGHRS; CDR2 reads YFSETQ. The CDR3 is 15 residues long. V was shortened by 0 bases and J by 1 base, with 7 bases between the two germline ends.

The V and J genes are TRBV5-5 and TRBJ1-1; D is possibly TRBD1 (6 bases). The V gene lost 4 bases and the J gene lost 2 bases, with 15 bases spanning the gap. CDR3 size: 15 residues. Germline lookup yields CDR1 SGHKS and CDR2 YYEKEE (reference sequence). The CDR3 DNA sequence: TGTGCCAGCAGCAAACAAGGACAGCGCAACACTGAAGCTTTCTTT. Translating gives CASSKQGQRNTEAFF.

The V and J genes are TRBV23-1 and TRBJ2-7; 7 bases line up with TRBD1. TRBV23-1 is recorded as an ORF, its role being uncertain. Unmatched junction bases numbered 5, after V lost 2 bases and J lost 4 bases. The CDR3 has 14 amino acids. The CDR3 is CASSQEGQLYEQYF. In nucleotides, the CDR3 is TGCGCCAGCAGTCAAGAGGGACAGTTGTACGAGCAGTACTTC.

The rearrangement uses TRBV30 and TRBJ2-5; TRBD1 aligns across 10 bases. Germline lookup yields CDR1 GTSNPN and CDR2 SVGIG (reference sequence). The junction had 10 bases not matched to a gene; V was cut back by 4 bases and J by 5 bases. The CDR3 loop spans 15 amino acids. The CDR3, as DNA: TGTGCCTGGAACCGCGGACAGGGGGAGGGGGAGACCCAGTACTTC. Protein product: CAWNRGQGEGETQYF.

The chain employs TRBV5-5 and TRBJ1-1; D is unclear. CDR1 is SGHKS and CDR2 is YYEKEE in the germline V gene (reference sequence). The germline V and J ends were trimmed by 2 bases and 0 bases, with 11 bases remaining between them. The CDR3 is made up of 15 amino acids. This CDR3 reads CASSLIPGMNTEAFF. The CDR3 coding sequence is TGTGCCAGCAGCTTAATACCGGGGATGAACACTGAAGCTTTCTTT.

The chain combines TRBV7-2 with TRBJ1-5; D possibly corresponds to TRBD1 (6 bases). CDR3 length: 15 amino acids. Trimming shortened V by 4 bases and J by 4 bases, and 14 bases separated the two germline ends. Germline values: CDR1 SGHTA, CDR2 FQGNSA. The chain's CDR3 is CASSSSGQRNQPQHF. The CDR3 DNA reads as TGTGCCAGCAGCTCGTCTGGACAGCGTAATCAGCCCCAGCATTTT.

The gene calls are TRBV23-1 and TRBJ1-5; TRBD1 matches 10 bases. TRBV23-1 is an open reading frame, and its role is uncertain. The length of the CDR3 is 18 residues. Germline trimming cut 4 bases from V and 2 bases from J; bases unmatched to any gene: 11. CDR3 sequence: CASSLVDRGLMGNQPQHF. The DNA for the CDR3 is TGCGCCAGCAGTCTCGTTGACAGGGGGCTTATGGGCAATCAGCCCCAGCATTTT.

V and J are TRBV6-5 and TRBJ1-2; TRBD1 matches 9 bases. The V gene's germline CDR1 is MNHEY and CDR2 SVGAGI. V shed 5 bases and J 4 bases; nucleotides not matched to a gene: 5. This CDR3 has 14 residues. CDR3 region: CASSVGTGSYGYTF. DNA of the CDR3: TGTGCCAGCAGTGTGGGGACAGGGAGCTATGGCTACACCTTC.

A few counts support this clone. CDR3 bases: TGTGCCAGCAGCGCGGTCAATCAGCCCCAGCATTTT. Translation gives CASSAVNQPQHF. The rearrangement links TRBV7-2 to TRBJ1-5; D remains unclear. The CDR3 contains 12 residues. The germline V gene has CDR1 SGHTA and CDR2 FQGNSA. V lost 5 bases and J 3 bases, leaving 5 bases between the germline ends.

This rearrangement joins TRBV7-9 to TRBJ1-5, with unresolved D. Per the germline V gene, CDR1 is SEHNR and CDR2 is FQNEAQ (reference sequence). The CDR3 sequence is 14 residues long. The V and J ends lost 4 bases and 0 bases respectively, with 7 bases between them. The CDR3 sequence: CASSSLNSNQPQHF. The CDR3 region has the DNA TGTGCCAGCAGCTCACTTAATAGCAATCAGCCCCAGCATTTT.

The chain carries TRBV27 and TRBJ1-5, with D hard to call. V lost 0 bases and J 2 bases, leaving 5 bases between the germline ends. The germline CDR1 and CDR2 sequences are MNHEY and SMNVEV (reference sequence). The CDR3 sequence is 14 residues long. In DNA, the CDR3 is TGTGCCAGCAGTTTATCTCAGGGCAATCAGCCCCAGCATTTT. Its translation is CASSLSQGNQPQHF.